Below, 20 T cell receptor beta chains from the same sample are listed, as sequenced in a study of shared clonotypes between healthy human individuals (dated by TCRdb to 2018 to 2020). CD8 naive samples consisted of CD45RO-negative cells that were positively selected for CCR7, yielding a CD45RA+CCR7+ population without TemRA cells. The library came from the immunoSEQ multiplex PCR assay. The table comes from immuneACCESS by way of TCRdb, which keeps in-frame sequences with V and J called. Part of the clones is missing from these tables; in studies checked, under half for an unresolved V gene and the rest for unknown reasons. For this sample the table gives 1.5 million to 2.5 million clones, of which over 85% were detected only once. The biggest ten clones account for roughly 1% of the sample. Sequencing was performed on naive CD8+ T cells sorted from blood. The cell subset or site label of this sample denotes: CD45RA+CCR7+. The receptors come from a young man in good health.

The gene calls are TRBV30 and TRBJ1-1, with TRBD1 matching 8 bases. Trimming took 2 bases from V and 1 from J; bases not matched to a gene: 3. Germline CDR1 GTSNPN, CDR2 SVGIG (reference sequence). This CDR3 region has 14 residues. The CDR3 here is CAWSPGTGNTEAFF. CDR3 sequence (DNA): TGTGCCTGGAGTCCCGGGACAGGGAACACTGAAGCTTTCTTT.

This CDR3 reads CASSEWTAPPYNEQFF. CDR3 nucleotides: TGTGCCAGCAGTGAATGGACAGCCCCTCCCTACAATGAGCAGTTCTTC. The rearrangement links TRBV6-1 to TRBJ2-1, with D possibly being TRBD1 (6 bases). The CDR3 totals 16 residues. Trimming stripped 2 bases from V and 2 bases from J, with 13 bases between. Germline-derived CDR1 and CDR2 are MNHNS and SASEGT.

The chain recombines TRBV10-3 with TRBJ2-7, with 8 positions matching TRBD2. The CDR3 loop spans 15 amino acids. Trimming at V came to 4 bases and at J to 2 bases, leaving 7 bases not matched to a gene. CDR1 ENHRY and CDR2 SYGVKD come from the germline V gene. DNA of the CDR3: TGTGCCATCAGTGCCAGCGGGAGAGGAACCTACGAGCAGTACTTC. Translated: CAISASGRGTYEQYF.

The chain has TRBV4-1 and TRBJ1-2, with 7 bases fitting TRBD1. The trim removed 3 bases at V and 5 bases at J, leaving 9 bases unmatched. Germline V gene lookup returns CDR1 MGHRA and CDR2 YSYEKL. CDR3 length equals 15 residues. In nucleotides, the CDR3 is TGCGCCAGCAGCCAGGGTTCCGGGACAGTTTATGGCTACACCTTC. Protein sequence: CASSQGSGTVYGYTF.

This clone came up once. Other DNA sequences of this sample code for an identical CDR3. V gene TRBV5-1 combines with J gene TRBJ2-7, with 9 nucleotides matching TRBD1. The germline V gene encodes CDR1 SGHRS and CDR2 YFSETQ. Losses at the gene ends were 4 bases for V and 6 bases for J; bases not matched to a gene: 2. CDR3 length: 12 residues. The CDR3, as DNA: TGCGCCAGCAGCCCGGACAGGGGCGAGCAGTACTTC. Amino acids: CASSPDRGEQYF.

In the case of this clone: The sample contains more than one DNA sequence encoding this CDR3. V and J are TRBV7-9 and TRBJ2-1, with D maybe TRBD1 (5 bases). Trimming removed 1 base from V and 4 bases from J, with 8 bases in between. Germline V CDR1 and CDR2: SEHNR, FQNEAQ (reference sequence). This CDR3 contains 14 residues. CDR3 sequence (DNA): TGTGCCAGCAGCTTAGAAGGGGTTTACAATGAGCAGTTCTTC. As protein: CASSLEGVYNEQFF.

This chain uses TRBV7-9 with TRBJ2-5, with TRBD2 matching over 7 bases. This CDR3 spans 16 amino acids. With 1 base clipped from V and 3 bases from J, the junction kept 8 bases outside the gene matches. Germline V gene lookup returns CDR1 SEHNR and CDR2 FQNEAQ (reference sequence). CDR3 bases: TGTGCCAGCAGCTTAGGGGCGCGGGGGTCAGAAGAGACCCAGTACTTC. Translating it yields CASSLGARGSEETQYF.

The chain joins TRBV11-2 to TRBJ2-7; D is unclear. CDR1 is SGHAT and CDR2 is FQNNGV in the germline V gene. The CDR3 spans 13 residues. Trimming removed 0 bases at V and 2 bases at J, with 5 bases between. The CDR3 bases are TGTGCCAGCAGCTTAGATCGACCCTACGAGCAGTACTTC. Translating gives CASSLDRPYEQYF.

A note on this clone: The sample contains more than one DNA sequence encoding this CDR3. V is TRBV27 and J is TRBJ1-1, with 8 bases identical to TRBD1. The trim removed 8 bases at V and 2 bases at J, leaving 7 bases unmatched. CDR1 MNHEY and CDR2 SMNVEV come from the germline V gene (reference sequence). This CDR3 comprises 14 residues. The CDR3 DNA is TGTGCCAGCTCCTACGGACAGGGCAACACTGAAGCTTTCTTT. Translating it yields CASSYGQGNTEAFF.

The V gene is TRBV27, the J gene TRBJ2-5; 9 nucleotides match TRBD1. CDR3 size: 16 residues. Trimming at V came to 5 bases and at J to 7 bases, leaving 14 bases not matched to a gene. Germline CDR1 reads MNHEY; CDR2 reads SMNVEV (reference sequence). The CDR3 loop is CASSPISGQGIRTQYF. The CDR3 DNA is TGTGCCAGCAGTCCCATAAGCGGACAGGGGATTAGGACCCAGTACTTC.

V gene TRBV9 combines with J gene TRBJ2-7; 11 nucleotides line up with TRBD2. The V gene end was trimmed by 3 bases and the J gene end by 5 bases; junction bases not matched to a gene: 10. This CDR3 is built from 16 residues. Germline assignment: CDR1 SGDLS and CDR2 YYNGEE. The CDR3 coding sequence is TGTGCCAGCAGCGCAAGCCTTAGCGGGGGGGCCCACGAGCAGTACTTC. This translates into CASSASLSGGAHEQYF.

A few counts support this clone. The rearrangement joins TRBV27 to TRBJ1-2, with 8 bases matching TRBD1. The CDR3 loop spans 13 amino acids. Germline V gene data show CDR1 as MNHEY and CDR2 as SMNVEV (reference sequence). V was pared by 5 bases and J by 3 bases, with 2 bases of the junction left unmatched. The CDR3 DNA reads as TGTGCCAGCAGTGAGGACAGGGACTATGGCTACACCTTC. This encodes CASSEDRDYGYTF.

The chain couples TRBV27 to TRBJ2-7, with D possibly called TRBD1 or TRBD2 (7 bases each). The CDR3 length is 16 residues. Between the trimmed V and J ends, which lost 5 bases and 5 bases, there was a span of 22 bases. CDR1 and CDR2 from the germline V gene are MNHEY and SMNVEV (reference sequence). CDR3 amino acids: CASSPRPGGGADEQYF. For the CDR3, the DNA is TGTGCCAGCAGTCCGCGACCAGGGGGGGGAGCCGACGAGCAGTACTTC.

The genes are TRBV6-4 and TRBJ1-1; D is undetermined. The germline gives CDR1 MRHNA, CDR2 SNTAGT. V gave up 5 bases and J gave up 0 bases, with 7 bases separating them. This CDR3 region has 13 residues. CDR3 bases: TGTGCCAGCAGTACATATCTGAACACTGAAGCTTTCTTT. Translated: CASSTYLNTEAFF.

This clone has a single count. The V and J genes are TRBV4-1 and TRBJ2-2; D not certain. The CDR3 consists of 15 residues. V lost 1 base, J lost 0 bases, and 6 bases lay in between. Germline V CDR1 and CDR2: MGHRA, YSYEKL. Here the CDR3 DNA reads TGCGCCAGCAGCCAAGTCGTAGCGAACACCGGGGAGCTGTTTTTT. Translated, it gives CASSQVVANTGELFF.

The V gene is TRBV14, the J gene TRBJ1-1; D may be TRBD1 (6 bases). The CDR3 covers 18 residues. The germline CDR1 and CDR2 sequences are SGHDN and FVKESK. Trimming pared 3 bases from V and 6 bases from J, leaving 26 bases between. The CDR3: CASSHAPGGGAFGPEAFF. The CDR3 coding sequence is TGTGCCAGCAGCCATGCCCCGGGGGGGGGCGCGTTCGGACCTGAAGCTTTCTTT.

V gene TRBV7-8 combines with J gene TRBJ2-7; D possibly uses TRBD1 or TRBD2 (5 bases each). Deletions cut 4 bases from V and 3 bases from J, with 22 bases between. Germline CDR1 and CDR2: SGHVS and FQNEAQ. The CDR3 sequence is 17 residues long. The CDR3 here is CASSSRSVGVLLYEQYF. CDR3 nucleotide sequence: TGTGCCAGCAGCTCAAGGAGTGTGGGGGTGCTACTCTACGAGCAGTACTTC.

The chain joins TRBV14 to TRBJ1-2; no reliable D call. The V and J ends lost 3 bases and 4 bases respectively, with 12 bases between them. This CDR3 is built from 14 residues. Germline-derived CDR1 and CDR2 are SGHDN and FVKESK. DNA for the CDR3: TGTGCCAGCAGCCACGAGTACAACTCCTATGGCTACACCTTC. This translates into CASSHEYNSYGYTF.

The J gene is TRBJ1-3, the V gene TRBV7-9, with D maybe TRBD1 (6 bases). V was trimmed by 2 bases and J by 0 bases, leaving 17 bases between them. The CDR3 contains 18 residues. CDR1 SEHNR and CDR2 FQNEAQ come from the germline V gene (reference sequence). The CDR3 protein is CASSLKDGGQSSGNTIYF. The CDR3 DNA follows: TGTGCCAGCAGCTTAAAAGATGGGGGGCAGAGCTCTGGAAACACCATATATTTT.

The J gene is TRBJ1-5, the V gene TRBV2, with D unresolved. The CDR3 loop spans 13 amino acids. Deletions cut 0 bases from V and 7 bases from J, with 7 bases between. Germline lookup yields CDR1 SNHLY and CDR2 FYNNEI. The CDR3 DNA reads TGTGCCAGCAGTGAAGCGCTTTGGCAGCCCCAGCATTTT. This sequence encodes CASSEALWQPQHF.